These T cell receptor beta chains were read from a single sample in a study of shared clonotypes between healthy human individuals. Generated by immunoSEQ multiplex PCR, the TCRdb table keeps only in-frame clones and is missing some. The profile shows millions of clones, approximately 94% of them singletons. The sample consisted of naive CD4+ T cells sorted from blood. The receptors come from a man younger than 30 in good health. Both conserved end residues are trimmed from each CDR3. A D gene is named only where the DNA matches it firmly.

>TRBJ2-1|TRBD2|TRBV19
ASSPLAGGPGEQF
>TRBJ1-1|.|TRBV6-5
ASSSIPRGVEAF
>TRBJ2-3|.|TRBV30
AWSFSPVDTQY
>TRBJ2-1|TRBD2|TRBV19
ASSIDERGINEQF
>TRBJ2-7|.|TRBV7-9
ASSLAGTYEQY
>TRBJ2-3|TRBD1|TRBV5-1
ASRRQGTDTQY
>TRBJ2-3|TRBD2|TRBV5-1
ASSSTSGAFRTDTQY
>TRBJ2-5|.|TRBV2
ASSVGEVWY
>TRBJ2-3|.|TRBV6-6
ASSDIAVSTDTQY
>TRBJ1-1|.|TRBV7-9
ASSLRTLNTEAF
>TRBJ2-1|TRBD1|TRBV5-1
ASRRRDRGTNEQF
>TRBJ1-1|.|TRBV6-5
ASSYSGGTEAF
>TRBJ1-1|.|TRBV28
ASNLVRDKAF
>TRBJ1-6|.|TRBV2
ASGTDNNSPLH
>TRBJ2-5|.|TRBV19
ASTPRGRETQY
>TRBJ2-2|.|TRBV10-2
ASSGNTGELF
>TRBJ2-2|TRBD2|TRBV6-5
ASRGTSGSGELF
>TRBJ1-1|TRBD1|TRBV29-1
SVGTGLNTEAF
>TRBJ2-1|TRBD1|TRBV5-1
ASSLEGQAFYEQF
>TRBJ1-5|.|TRBV28
ASSLEEQPQH
>TRBJ2-7|TRBD2|TRBV19
ASSTIQGTSGRKAYEQY
>TRBJ1-1|.|TRBV11-2
ASSLNYGTEAF
>TRBJ2-2|TRBD1|TRBV5-1
ASSWTGQPGELF
>TRBJ1-1|.|TRBV7-9
ASSPGGGVEAF
>TRBJ1-3|.|TRBV5-1
ASSLGYGGVVSGNTIY
>TRBJ2-1|TRBD2|TRBV11-2
ASRPGLAGGPRDEQF
>TRBJ2-7|.|TRBV10-3
AISDQGGEQY
>TRBJ2-7|.|TRBV20-1
SASREEQY
>TRBJ1-1|TRBD1|TRBV4-1
ASSQDRGRWMNTEAF
>TRBJ1-4|.|TRBV6-5
ASSRGQNEKLF
>TRBJ1-3|.|TRBV21-1
ASSKCAGWGSGNTIY
>TRBJ2-5|.|TRBV30
AWNQGQETQY
>TRBJ1-4|TRBD1|TRBV10-2
ASRALQGQGPTNEKLF
>TRBJ2-1|TRBD2|TRBV5-1
ASSLLAGGPYEQF
>TRBJ1-5|.|TRBV7-9
ASSLGRGGNQPQH
>TRBJ2-3|.|TRBV28
ASSLGLITDTQY
>TRBJ1-5|TRBD1|TRBV4-3
ASSQDRTGGSQPQH
>TRBJ1-2|.|TRBV6-5
ASSYSRRGYGYT
>TRBJ2-5|TRBD2|TRBV27
ASSFTGGGDQETQY
>TRBJ1-6|.|TRBV29-1
SVLLGVNSPLH
>TRBJ2-7|TRBD2|TRBV30
AWRREGAGREQY
>TRBJ2-7|.|TRBV29-1
SVDTTGFHGEEY
>TRBJ2-1|.|TRBV2
ASSLSDREQF
>TRBJ1-5|TRBD1|TRBV2
ASSPTGERNQPQH
>TRBJ2-7|TRBD2|TRBV4-1
ASSHPSGSPYEQY
>TRBJ1-5|.|TRBV5-6
ASSLGVGVNSNQPQH